The clone carrying this TCR beta chain was seen only a few times. The same CDR3 arises from other DNA sequences in this sample as well. This sample is part of a study of blood T cell repertoires in COVID-19. Authors' methods: Quantification of nucleated cells was approximated via reference gene primer amplification. The table came from immunoSEQ multiplex PCR; TCRdb's copy has only in-frame clones and leaves some out. D and trimming were read from the DNA, whereas the V and J calls and clone size are those reported in that table. Counted here are roughly 520,000 clones, 88% occurring once; the ten biggest clones make up approximately 2%. Cohort assignment relied on participant-reported clinical history. Two negative PCRs, clearance, or symptom resolution had been documented for recovered Cohort 3 donors. The V segment lost 3 bases and the J segment 4 bases; nucleotides outside the gene matches: 5. There are 15 residues in the CDR3. The germline V gene encodes CDR1 SGHRS and CDR2 YFSETQ.

Input material: PBMCs or T cells enriched from blood (not recorded which). The receptor was isolated from a woman between 35 and 50 years old who had recovered from COVID-19. The rearrangement joins TRBV5-1 to TRBJ1-3, with TRBD1 matching 9 bases. CDR3 coding DNA: TGCGCCAGCAGCTACGGACAGGGGTCGGGAAACACCATATATTTT. Protein product: CASSYGQGSGNTIYF.